Listed here are 22 T cell receptor beta chains from one sample, sequenced in a study of blood T cell repertoires in COVID-19 (TCRdb year 2020). Libraries were built with the immunoSEQ multiplex PCR assay. TCRdb holds this immuneACCESS table with in-frame rearrangements only. Some clones are missing; in checked studies, unresolved V genes explain under half, and the rest has no known cause. Across this sample there are about 140,000 clones, with 70% to 85% seen only once. The ten largest clones add up to over 7.5% of the sample. Sequencing used peripheral blood. The receptors shown here come from a woman older than 75 in a cohort sampled during active or convalescent COVID-19.

This chain connects TRBV12-3 or TRBV12-4 to TRBJ2-6, with a weak D call TRBD1 (5 bases). The CDR3 runs 13 residues. Trimming took 6 bases from V and 4 from J, leaving 7 bases between them. The CDR3 here is CASRRTGANVLTF. The CDR3 DNA sequence: TGTGCCAGCAGGCGGACAGGGGCCAACGTCCTGACTTTC.

The chain is built from TRBV18 and TRBJ1-4; 7 nucleotides line up with TRBD1. The germline V gene has CDR1 KGHSH and CDR2 LQKENI. CDR3 length equals 16 residues. Trimming removed 0 bases from V and 4 bases from J; junction bases left unmatched: 5. The chain's CDR3 is CASSPPGGGFNEKLFF. CDR3 sequence (DNA): TGTGCCAGCTCACCACCTGGAGGGGGCTTTAATGAAAAACTGTTTTTT. The entire variable domain, with the rest obtained from reference TRBV18 and TRBJ1-4, is as follows: NAGVMQNPRHLVRRRGQEARLRCSPMKGHSHVYWYRQLPEEGLKFMVYLQKENIIDESGMPKERFSAEFPKEGPSILRIQQVVRGDSAAYFCASSPPGGGFNEKLFFGSGTQLSVL.

The chain carries TRBV5-5 and TRBJ2-3, with 15 bases lining up with TRBD2. The J segment lost 5 bases and the V segment lost 3 bases, leaving 4 bases of the junction unmatched. Germline CDR1 and CDR2: SGHKS and YYEKEE (reference sequence). There are 16 residues in the CDR3. The CDR3 nucleotides read TGTGCCAGCAGCTCACGGACTAGCGGGGGGGTAGATACGCAGTATTTT. Translating it yields CASSSRTSGGVDTQYF. Looking up the rest from reference TRBV5-5 and TRBJ2-3 gives the full variable domain: DAGVTQSPTHLIKTRGQQVTLRCSPISGHKSVSWYQQVLGQGPQFIFQYYEKEERGRGNFPDRFSARQFPNYSSELNVNALLLGDSALYLCASSSRTSGGVDTQYFGPGTRLTVL.

The CDR3 DNA reads as TGTGCCAGCAGCCCGAGACTAAGGGACTCTTCTAGCACAGATACGCAGTATTTT. This translates into CASSPRLRDSSSTDTQYF. This chain connects TRBV7-9 to TRBJ2-3; D perhaps matches TRBD2 (6 bases). The V and J ends lost 5 bases and 0 bases respectively, with 21 bases between them. The length of the CDR3 is 18 residues. The V gene's germline CDR1 is SEHNR and CDR2 FQNEAQ (reference sequence).

This rearrangement joins TRBV30 to TRBJ2-3; 8 bases are a match to TRBD2. The CDR3 length is 16 residues. Germline values: CDR1 GTSNPN, CDR2 SVGIG (reference sequence). With 5 bases clipped from V and 4 bases from J, the junction kept 14 bases outside the gene matches. The CDR3 region has the DNA TGTGCCTGGGGGAAGGGCGCCCGGCGGGGGGCAGATACGCAGTATTTT. Translation gives CAWGKGARRGADTQYF.

This clone was seen a single time. CDR3 sequence: CASSLVAGGEYEQYF. The DNA for the CDR3 is TGCGCCAGCAGCTTGGTTGCCGGGGGGGAATACGAGCAGTACTTC. V and J are TRBV5-1 and TRBJ2-7; 8 bases fit TRBD2. There are 15 residues in the CDR3. The trim removed 0 bases at V and 4 bases at J, leaving 6 bases unmatched. CDR1 and CDR2 from the germline V gene are SGHRS and YFSETQ.

This chain connects TRBV11-3 to TRBJ1-6; the D gene is possibly TRBD1 (5 bases). Trimming shortened V by 4 bases and J by 3 bases, and 7 bases separated the two germline ends. From germline, CDR1 is SGHNT and CDR2 YENEEA. This CDR3 has 14 residues. For the CDR3, the DNA is TGTGCCAGCAGCTACGACAGCTATAATTCACCCCTCCACTTT. The encoded protein is CASSYDSYNSPLHF.

CDR3 residues: CSASRGWGSEQFF. The CDR3 bases are TGCAGTGCTAGTCGAGGATGGGGCTCAGAGCAGTTCTTC. The chain combines TRBV20-1 with TRBJ2-1; D is possibly TRBD1 (5 bases). The CDR3 extends over 13 amino acids. Germline V gene lookup returns CDR1 DFQATT and CDR2 SNEGSKA (reference sequence). Trimming removed 3 bases at V and 10 bases at J, with 16 bases between.

This clone was observed once. Written as DNA, the CDR3 is TGCGCCAGCAGGCGGGCCATTAACACCGGGGAGCTGTTTTTT. As protein: CASRRAINTGELFF. The gene calls are TRBV5-1 and TRBJ2-2, with D maybe TRBD2 (5 bases). Germline V gives CDR1 SGHRS, CDR2 YFSETQ. With 5 bases removed from V and 2 bases from J, the gap between germline ends came to 10 bases. The CDR3 totals 14 residues.

This chain links TRBV24-1 with TRBJ2-4; D might be TRBD2 (5 bases). Trimming left V 9 bases short and J 9 bases short, with 17 bases between. The CDR3 is made up of 13 amino acids. CDR1 KGHDR and CDR2 SFDVKD come from the germline V gene. In nucleotides, the CDR3 is TGTGCCACCCCTCCGCGGGTTGGTGGCATTCAGTACTTC. Amino acids: CATPPRVGGIQYF.

The chain recombines TRBV18 with TRBJ2-3; tentatively, D is TRBD2 (7 bases). CDR3 length: 16 amino acids. Germline V gives CDR1 KGHSH, CDR2 LQKENI. Trimming removed 3 bases at V and 0 bases at J, with 13 bases between. For the CDR3, the DNA is TGTGCCAGCTCACCCCAGGGGAGGGCTAGCACAGATACGCAGTATTTT. Amino acids: CASSPQGRASTDTQYF.

The chain recombines TRBV28 with TRBJ1-5; D is uncertain. Trimming removed 3 bases at V and 4 bases at J, with 10 bases between. CDR3 length: 14 amino acids. Per the germline V gene, CDR1 is MDHEN and CDR2 is SYDVKM. CDR3 amino acids: CASSLTGGNQPQHF. CDR3 nucleotides: TGTGCCAGCAGTTTGACTGGAGGGAATCAGCCCCAGCATTTT.

J is TRBJ2-2 and V is TRBV7-3, with D perhaps TRBD2 (5 bases). Germline V gene lookup returns CDR1 SGHTA and CDR2 FQGTGA. V was clipped by 4 bases and J by 5 bases, with 14 bases between them. CDR3 length: 15 residues. This CDR3 reads CASSSMPSGTGELFF. The CDR3 DNA sequence: TGTGCCAGCAGCTCTATGCCTTCGGGAACCGGGGAGCTGTTTTTT.

The CDR3 DNA reads as TGTGCCAGCTCACCAAGACAGGACACTAATGAAAAACTGTTTTTT. Encoded protein: CASSPRQDTNEKLFF. This chain links TRBV18 with TRBJ1-4, with D perhaps TRBD1 (6 bases). Germline lookup yields CDR1 KGHSH and CDR2 LQKENI. Trimming shortened V by 2 bases and J by 2 bases, and 9 bases separated the two germline ends. This CDR3 has 15 residues.

This clone was picked up a small number of times. This sequence joins TRBV19 and TRBJ2-7; 8 positions match TRBD1. The V gene end was trimmed by 5 bases and the J gene end by 6 bases; junction bases not matched to a gene: 18. This CDR3 spans 17 amino acids. Germline CDR1 reads LNHDA; CDR2 reads SQIVND (reference sequence). CDR3 bases: TGTGCCAGTAGTCCCCTTTCGACAGGGGTGTCGTCTCTCGAGCAGTACTTC. Its protein is CASSPLSTGVSSLEQYF.

This chain joins TRBV19 and TRBJ2-7; 7 nucleotides agree with TRBD1. V trimming: 3 bases; J trimming: 3 bases; junction bases outside the gene matches: 2. The CDR3 sequence is 13 residues long. Germline CDR1 is LNHDA and CDR2 is SQIVND (reference sequence). The DNA for the CDR3 is TGTGCCAGTAGTATGGGACAGTTCTACGAGCAGTACTTC. The encoded protein is CASSMGQFYEQYF.

V gene TRBV12-3 or TRBV12-4 combines with J gene TRBJ1-2; perhaps TRBD1 as D (5 bases). The ends were cut back, 5 bases at V and 8 bases at J, with 12 bases in the middle. The CDR3 loop spans 12 amino acids. The CDR3 DNA reads as TGTGCCAGCAGTCCCGGACACCTCGGCTACACCTTC. It translates to CASSPGHLGYTF.

The gene calls are TRBV6-5 and TRBJ1-1; D is uncertain. The ends were cut back, 9 bases at V and 4 bases at J, with 12 bases in the middle. This CDR3 has 12 amino acids. The V gene's germline CDR1 is MNHEY and CDR2 SVGAGI. In DNA form, the CDR3 reads TGTGCCAGTCTTGGGAGATCCACTGAAGCTTTCTTT. Translated: CASLGRSTEAFF.

J is TRBJ2-3 and V is TRBV5-1, with 8 bases lining up with TRBD1. The CDR3 runs to 15 residues. Trimming took 0 bases from V and 6 from J; bases not matched to a gene: 6. Germline values: CDR1 SGHRS, CDR2 YFSETQ. This CDR3 reads CASSLARGRGDTQYF. DNA of the CDR3: TGCGCCAGCAGCTTGGCCAGGGGGCGAGGGGATACGCAGTATTTT.

The CDR3 DNA is TGCGCCAGCAGCCGCACAGGGGGTCCTGGAAACACCATATATTTT. As protein: CASSRTGGPGNTIYF. V gene TRBV4-1 combines with J gene TRBJ1-3; 8 bases are a match to TRBD1. V lost 4 bases, J lost 2 bases, and 4 bases stayed unmatched. The CDR3 has 15 residues. Germline V gene lookup returns CDR1 MGHRA and CDR2 YSYEKL.

The chain carries TRBV18 and TRBJ1-1; unclear D gene. CDR3 length: 14 amino acids. V dropped 5 bases and J dropped 7 bases, with 17 bases sitting between them. Germline V gene data show CDR1 as KGHSH and CDR2 as LQKENI. The CDR3 spells CASSAREGGGEAFF. CDR3 in DNA: TGTGCCAGCTCAGCAAGGGAGGGTGGTGGTGAAGCTTTCTTT.

V and J are TRBV2 and TRBJ1-6; D gene uncertain. Deletions cut 6 bases from V and 5 bases from J, with 17 bases between. Germline V gives CDR1 SNHLY, CDR2 FYNNEI. This CDR3 has 16 residues. The CDR3 coding sequence is TGTGCCAGCAGCTTACTAGACTTGCTCAATAATTCACCCCTCCACTTT. It yields the protein CASSLLDLLNNSPLHF.